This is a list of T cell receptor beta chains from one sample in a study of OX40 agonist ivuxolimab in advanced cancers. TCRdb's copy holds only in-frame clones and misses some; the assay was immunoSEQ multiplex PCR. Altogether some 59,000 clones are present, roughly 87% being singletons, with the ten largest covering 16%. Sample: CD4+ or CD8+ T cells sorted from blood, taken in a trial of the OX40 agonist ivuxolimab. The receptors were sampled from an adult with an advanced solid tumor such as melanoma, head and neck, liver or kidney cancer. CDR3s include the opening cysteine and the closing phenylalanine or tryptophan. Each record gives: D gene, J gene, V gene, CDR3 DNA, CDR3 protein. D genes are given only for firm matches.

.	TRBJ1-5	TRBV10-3	TGTGCCATCAGTGAGCAGGGGAATCAGCCCCAGCATTTT	CAISEQGNQPQHF
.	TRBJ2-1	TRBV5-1	TGCGCCAGCAGCTTGGCGGGGAGCTCCTACAATGAGCAGTTCTTC	CASSLAGSSYNEQFF
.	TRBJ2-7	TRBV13	TGTGCCAGCAGCTTAGATCTGTCGAACGAGCAGTACTTC	CASSLDLSNEQYF
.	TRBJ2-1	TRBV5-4	TGTGCCAGCAGCTTGACTAGCTCCTACAATGAGCAGTTCTTC	CASSLTSSYNEQFF
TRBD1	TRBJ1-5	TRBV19	TGTGCCAGTAGTATTAAGGACAGGCCCTCCACAAGCAATCAGCCCCAGCATTTT	CASSIKDRPSTSNQPQHF
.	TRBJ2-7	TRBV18	TGTGCCAGCTCACCACAGGGCACGCGGTCCTACGAGCAGTACTTC	CASSPQGTRSYEQYF
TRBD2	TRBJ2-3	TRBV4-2	TGTGCCAGCAGCCAAGATGGAAGCGGGAGTTTGTCCGATACGCAGTATTTT	CASSQDGSGSLSDTQYF
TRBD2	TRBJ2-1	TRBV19	TGTGCCAGTAGCATCGGGACTAGCGGGACCTACAATGAGCAGTTCTTC	CASSIGTSGTYNEQFF
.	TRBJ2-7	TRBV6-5	TGTGCCAGCAGACTCCGGTTCCTTAGCTCCTACGAGCAGTACTTC	CASRLRFLSSYEQYF
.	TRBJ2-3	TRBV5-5	TGTGCCAGCAGCCCTCTGAGTCCAGATACGCAGTATTTT	CASSPLSPDTQYF
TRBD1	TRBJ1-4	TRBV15	TGTGCCACCAGCACGGGACAGGGTGAAGAAAAACTGTTTTTT	CATSTGQGEEKLFF
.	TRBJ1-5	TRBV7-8	TGTGCCAGCAGCTTAGCGTATGGGGGGCCGGACTATAGCAATCAGCCCCAGCATTTT	CASSLAYGGPDYSNQPQHF
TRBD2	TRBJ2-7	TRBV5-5	TGTGCCAGCAGCTTGGGCCCTAGCGGGAGTTACGAGCAGTACTTC	CASSLGPSGSYEQYF
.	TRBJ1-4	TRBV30	TGTGCCTCCCAGCGAGGGACGGGTAATGAAAAACTGTTTTTT	CASQRGTGNEKLFF
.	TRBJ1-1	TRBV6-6	TGTGCCAGCAGTTACGGGGGACGGATCCAAGCTTTCTTT	CASSYGGRIQAFF
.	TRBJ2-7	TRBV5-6	TGTGCCAGCAGGGCCTTGGGGAACGAGCAGTACTTC	CASRALGNEQYF